This T cell receptor beta chain originates from a study of blood T cell repertoires in COVID-19. In the study overall: The United States, Italy and Spain provided the acute and convalescent COVID-19 samples. T cells, B-cell-depleted T cells, or PBMCs supplied cDNA or gDNA.

There are 12 residues in the CDR3. The germline gives CDR1 MNHNS, CDR2 SASEGT. V gave up 2 bases and J gave up 4 bases, with 5 bases separating them. The protocol was immunoSEQ multiplex PCR, while the TCRdb copy is restricted to in-frame clones and leaves out a portion. The data contain over 85,000 clones, about 86% of them singletons. The chain combines TRBV6-1 with TRBJ2-5; TRBD1 might be the D (5 bases). The material sequenced was peripheral blood. The source is a woman aged 65 to 85 with acute or convalescent COVID-19. The chain's CDR3 is CASSERGETQYF. CDR3 coding DNA: TGTGCCAGCAGTGAAAGGGGAGAGACCCAGTACTTC.